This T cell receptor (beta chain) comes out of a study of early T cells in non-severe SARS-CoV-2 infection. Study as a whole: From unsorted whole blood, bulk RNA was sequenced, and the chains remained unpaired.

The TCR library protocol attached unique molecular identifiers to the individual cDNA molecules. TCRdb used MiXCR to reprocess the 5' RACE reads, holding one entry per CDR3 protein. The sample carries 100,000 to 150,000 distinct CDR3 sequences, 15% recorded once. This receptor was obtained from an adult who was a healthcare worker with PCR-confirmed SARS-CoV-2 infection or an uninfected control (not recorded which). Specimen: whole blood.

DNA for the CDR3: TGCAGCGTGGGACAGGGAGGCAATCAGCCCCAGCATTTT. Translation gives CSVGQGGNQPQHF. V usage is TRBV29-1 and J usage is TRBJ1-5, with 9 bases identical to TRBD1. From germline, CDR1 is SQVTM and CDR2 ANQGSEA. This CDR3 comprises 13 residues. With 6 bases clipped from V and 2 bases from J, the junction kept 2 bases outside the gene matches.